A selection of T cell receptor beta chains follows, all from one sample in a study of blood T cell repertoires in COVID-19. Using immunoSEQ multiplex PCR, the repertoire was profiled, and TCRdb retains in-frame clones only, with some absent. The sample lists 430,000 or so clones; roughly 88% were seen once. Material for sequencing was PBMCs or T cells enriched from blood (not recorded which). The receptors were gathered from a woman aged 18 to 35 who had been exposed to COVID-19. Both conserved end residues are part of each CDR3. D genes are given only for firm matches. Part of the rows lack a size; the others show once, few, many or a class for expanded clones.

v_call	clone_size	d_call	j_call	cdr3_nt	cdr3_aa
TRBV6-5	NA	NA	TRBJ2-7	TGTGCCAGCTGGCAGGGAACCCACGAGCAGTACTTC	CASWQGTHEQYF
TRBV7-8	NA	TRBD1	TRBJ2-7	TGTGCCAGCAGCTCGTCGACAGGGACCTACGAGCAGTACTTC	CASSSSTGTYEQYF
TRBV6-5	NA	TRBD1	TRBJ1-2	TGTGCCAGCAGTTCCGGACAGGGGAGCTATGGCTACACCTTC	CASSSGQGSYGYTF
TRBV5-1	NA	NA	TRBJ2-7	TGCGCCAGCAGCTTGGCCCCTATACCCTACGAGCAGTACTTC	CASSLAPIPYEQYF
TRBV15	NA	NA	TRBJ1-4	TGTGCCAAGGGGGTCCGGGAATGGACTAATGAAAAACTGTTTTTT	CAKGVREWTNEKLFF
TRBV12-3/TRBV12-4	NA	NA	TRBJ1-1	TGTGCCAGCAGTTTTACACGGAACACTGAAGCTTTCTTT	CASSFTRNTEAFF
TRBV5-4	few	TRBD1	TRBJ2-3	TGTGCCAGCAGCCTAGGGACAGAACAGACAGATACGCAGTATTTT	CASSLGTEQTDTQYF
TRBV30	NA	NA	TRBJ1-1	TGTGCCTGGAGTAAGGGACAACCGAACACTGAAGCTTTCTTT	CAWSKGQPNTEAFF
TRBV28	once	TRBD1	TRBJ1-2	TGTGCCAGCAGCCTCGGACAGGGGTTTGCTGGCTACACCTTC	CASSLGQGFAGYTF
TRBV28	NA	NA	TRBJ1-5	TGTGCCAGCAGTTTGGAACAGGCGGTTAATACGCCCCAGCATTTT	CASSLEQAVNTPQHF
TRBV6-6	NA	NA	TRBJ2-3	TGTGCCAGCAGTTATCTCTTCGTCGATACGCAGTATTTT	CASSYLFVDTQYF
TRBV6-5	once	TRBD1	TRBJ1-4	TGTGCCAGCAGAAGCCCCAGGACAGGGAAGGAAAAACTGTTTTTT	CASRSPRTGKEKLFF
TRBV3-1/TRBV3-2	NA	NA	TRBJ1-2	TGTGCCAGCAGCCAGCAGCCGGCAGGGGCAGGGGGCTACACCTTC	CASSQQPAGAGGYTF
TRBV4-3	NA	NA	TRBJ2-7	TGCGCCAGCAGCCAAGAGAAGCAGGGTGCGGTTTACGAGCAGTACTTC	CASSQEKQGAVYEQYF
TRBV4-1	NA	TRBD2	TRBJ2-3	TGCGCCAGCATGGTCCCGGGGGGGGCCTCACAGTATTTT	CASMVPGGASQYF
TRBV14	NA	NA	TRBJ2-1	TGTGCCAGCACCCAATGGACCGGGACACCCAATGAGCAGTTCTTC	CASTQWTGTPNEQFF
TRBV7-9	NA	NA	TRBJ1-4	TGTGCCAGCAGCTTAAACCAGGGAACTAATGAAAAACTGTTTTTT	CASSLNQGTNEKLFF
TRBV24-1	NA	TRBD1	TRBJ2-1	TGTGCCACCAGTGACCACGGGACAGGGGGCGGGCACAATGAGCAGTTCTTC	CATSDHGTGGGHNEQFF
TRBV5-4	NA	TRBD1	TRBJ1-3	TGTGCCAGCAGAACACAGGGGGCGGCTGGAAACACCATATATTTT	CASRTQGAAGNTIYF
TRBV10-1	once	NA	TRBJ1-5	TGCGCCAGCAGTGAGTCGGGGAGTGTACCCCAGCATTTT	CASSESGSVPQHF
TRBV20-1	NA	TRBD2	TRBJ2-5	TGCAGTGCTAGTAGGGTTGCGGGGGGGCAAGAGACCCAGTACTTC	CSASRVAGGQETQYF
TRBV6-4	NA	TRBD2	TRBJ2-2	TGTGCCAGCGCTAGACTAGCGGGCACCGGGGAGCTGTTTTTT	CASARLAGTGELFF
TRBV29-1	NA	TRBD1	TRBJ1-2	TGCAGCGTTGAAGGACAGGGCTATGGCTACACCTTC	CSVEGQGYGYTF
TRBV30	NA	TRBD1	TRBJ1-5	TGTGCCTGGAGTCCCGGACAGGGAGATCAGCCCCAGCATTTT	CAWSPGQGDQPQHF
TRBV19	NA	TRBD2	TRBJ2-1	TGTGCCAGTACTAGCGGGAGTTATGAGCAGTTCTTC	CASTSGSYEQFF
TRBV19	NA	NA	TRBJ2-1	TGTGCCAGTAGTATTTCGGGGAGCCATTCCAATGAGCAGTTCTTC	CASSISGSHSNEQFF
TRBV29-1	NA	TRBD1	TRBJ2-3	TGCAGCGTTCGAGACAGGGACCGACGGGATACGCAGTATTTT	CSVRDRDRRDTQYF
TRBV12-3/TRBV12-4	few	NA	TRBJ1-5	TGTGCCAGCAGTTTAGGTAAGGGGCAGCCCCAGCATTTT	CASSLGKGQPQHF
TRBV19	NA	NA	TRBJ1-6	TGTGCCACTTCAGGGAGGAGCTCCTATAATTCACCCCTCCACTTT	CATSGRSSYNSPLHF
TRBV3-1/TRBV3-2	NA	TRBD2	TRBJ2-1	TGTGCCAGCAGCCATGGGCTAGCGGGAGTCCGTAGGAATGAGCAGTTCTTC	CASSHGLAGVRRNEQFF
TRBV5-1	NA	TRBD2	TRBJ2-5	TGCGCCAGCAGCTTGGCCGGGACTAGCGTTCAAGAGACCCAGTACTTC	CASSLAGTSVQETQYF
TRBV29-1	NA	NA	TRBJ1-2	TGCAGCGTTGAATCTAAGGGGAACTATGGCTACACCTTC	CSVESKGNYGYTF
TRBV9	NA	NA	TRBJ1-2	TGTGCCAGCGAAGGGGCCAGCCGGGAGGGCTACACCTTC	CASEGASREGYTF
TRBV6-5	once	TRBD1	TRBJ1-2	TGTGCCAGCACTACCGGGACAGGGCCCTATGGCTACACCTTC	CASTTGTGPYGYTF
TRBV6-5	NA	TRBD2	TRBJ2-3	TGTGCCAGCAGTTACCTTGGTAGCGGGAGAAGAGATACGCAGTATTTT	CASSYLGSGRRDTQYF
TRBV25-1	NA	NA	TRBJ1-5	TGTGCCAGGCCTGGGGCACCCAGGGATCAGCCCCAGCATTTT	CARPGAPRDQPQHF
TRBV6-2/TRBV6-3	NA	NA	TRBJ1-6	TGTGCCAGCAGTTACAAAGGGGTTGGGTCACCCCTCCACTTT	CASSYKGVGSPLHF
TRBV3-1/TRBV3-2	NA	NA	TRBJ2-7	TGTGCCAGCAGCCAAGGAGCAGGCTACGAGCAGTACTTC	CASSQGAGYEQYF
TRBV14	once	TRBD2	TRBJ2-3	TGTGCCAGCAGCCAAGCTCTTTGGGCAGCGGGAGATTATACAGATACGCAGTATTTT	CASSQALWAAGDYTDTQYF
TRBV7-8	NA	NA	TRBJ1-3	TGTGCCAGCACCTACGGGACTGGAAACACCATATATTTT	CASTYGTGNTIYF
TRBV7-2	NA	TRBD2	TRBJ2-1	TGTGCCAGCAGCTTGATACTAGCGGGGGGCCTGAGCTCCTACAATGAGCAGTTCTTC	CASSLILAGGLSSYNEQFF
TRBV19	NA	NA	TRBJ1-2	TGTGCCGAATTACGACAGACCAACTATGGCTACACCTTC	CAELRQTNYGYTF
TRBV4-2	NA	TRBD1	TRBJ2-2	TGTGCCAGCAGCCAAGGCCGACAGGGGGGGACCGGGGAGCTGTTTTTT	CASSQGRQGGTGELFF
TRBV14	NA	NA	TRBJ2-1	TGTGCCAGCAGCCAAGAAAATGGGAGCGATGATTCCAATGAGCAGTTCTTC	CASSQENGSDDSNEQFF
TRBV19	NA	TRBD1	TRBJ1-2	TGTGCCAGTATGACCAGGGGGCGGAATGGCTACACCTTC	CASMTRGRNGYTF
TRBV28	NA	NA	TRBJ1-1	TGTGCCAGCAGCACCCAGGTATCCACTGAAGCTTTCTTT	CASSTQVSTEAFF
TRBV14	NA	NA	TRBJ1-2	TGTGCCAGCAACCGGCAGGGGAACTATGGCTACACCTTC	CASNRQGNYGYTF